This TCR beta chain was captured in a study of T cell repertoires in cytomegalovirus infection. The CDR3 spans 13 residues. J gave up 3 bases and V 5 bases, and 1 base lay outside the gene matches. CDR1 and CDR2 (germline): MNHEY, SVGAGI. TCRdb reanalysed the reads using MiXCR and keeps one entry per CDR3 protein. The sample carries about 310,000 distinct CDR3 sequences, around 10% recorded once. Sequencing input: PBMCs. This receptor was identified in a human donor in good health (CMV status not recorded). Some clones in this sample may be carry-over from other donors' samples. The genes are TRBV6-5 and TRBJ1-1; 9 nucleotides line up with TRBD1. The CDR3 loop is CASSGQGHTEAFF. DNA of the CDR3: TGTGCCAGCAGTGGACAGGGGCACACTGAAGCTTTCTTT.